The sequence of this T cell receptor (beta chain) was determined in a study of blood T cell repertoires in COVID-19. The data were produced by immunoSEQ multiplex PCR, yet TCRdb's version contains in-frame clones alone and is incomplete. The repertoire includes fewer than 200,000 clones, roughly 81% of them detected once, and about 2.5% sits in the top ten. CDR3 size: 14 residues. The V gene's germline CDR1 is MDHEN and CDR2 SYDVKM. V gave up 2 bases and J gave up 8 bases, with 13 bases separating them. The rearrangement links TRBV28 to TRBJ2-4; a weak D match, TRBD1 (6 bases). This TCR came from a woman older than 75 with COVID-19, enrolled during active disease. Sequencing used peripheral blood. CDR3 nucleotides: TGTGCCAGCAGTTTAACAGGGAGAGAGGACATTCAGTACTTC. Translation: CASSLTGREDIQYF.